A single T cell receptor beta chain is shown here with its context. Its antigen is not identified. Repertoires were generated with immunoSEQ multiplex PCR, while TCRdb's copy carries only in-frame clones and drops some. The sample records about 2 million clones, 85% to 95% being singletons. Terminally differentiated effector memory CD45RA+ cells were excluded from the naive CD8 cells, which were CD45RO-negative and positively selected for CCR7. This sample was included in a study of shared clonotypes between healthy human individuals. Study results and caveats: Some naive CD4 clonotypes, around 4.7%, turned up in common across four donors.

Germline values: CDR1 LNHNV, CDR2 YYDKDF (reference sequence). The ends were cut back, 5 bases at V and 3 bases at J, with 8 bases in the middle. The CDR3 has 12 amino acids. The chain carries TRBV15 and TRBJ2-7; the D gene is possibly TRBD2 (6 bases). Sequences were obtained from naive CD8+ T cells sorted from blood. The receptor's source is a man between 18 and 29 years old in good health. The CDR3 region is CATSLGGYEQYF. The CDR3 DNA follows: TGTGCCACCAGCCTCGGGGGCTACGAGCAGTACTTC.